This T cell receptor beta chain was profiled in a study of T cell repertoires in cytomegalovirus infection. General study results and limits: Of the TCR beta families, the public ones yielded a cumulative frequency that identified carriers of CMV plus the relevant HLA.

TCRdb re-called the reads with MiXCR, one entry per CDR3 protein. The data contain tens of thousands of distinct CDR3 sequences, about a fifth of them seen just once; the ten biggest clones take up less than 70%. This CDR3 spans 15 amino acids. The ends were cut back, 1 base at V and 5 bases at J, with 12 bases in the middle. In germline, CDR1 is SEHNR, CDR2 FQNEAQ (reference sequence). Notes on this clonotype: The antigen is not known.

This chain joins TRBV7-9 and TRBJ2-1; maybe TRBD1 (6 bases). The receptor comes from a human donor in good health (CMV status not recorded). Some clones in this sample may be carry-over from other donors' samples. This sample comprised CD8+ T cells from cultured PBMCs, obtained from culture after CMV antigen stimulation. The CDR3 region has the DNA TGTGCCAGCAGCTTAGTACCGGACAGAAACAATGAGCAGTTCTTC. This translates into CASSLVPDRNNEQFF.